This is a list of T cell receptor beta chains from one sample in a study of T cell responses to AZD1222 COVID-19 vaccine. Using immunoSEQ multiplex PCR, the repertoire was profiled, and TCRdb retains in-frame clones only, with some absent. The top ten clones hold approximately 1.3% of a sample with around 160,000 clones, just over 90% of them seen once. The sample consisted of peripheral blood, taken 28 days after the second AZD1222 dose. The receptors originated from an adult who received the AZD1222 COVID-19 vaccine. The CDR3 runs from the conserved cysteine through the conserved F or W. The D gene is left open where the match is weak. Some rows mark clone size as missing; the rest say once, few, many or name a class of expanded clone.

V gene	CDR3 length	D gene	J gene	clone size	CDR3 protein	CDR3 DNA
TRBV4-3	12	-	TRBJ1-2	-	CASSQGTYGYTF	TGCGCCAGCAGCCAAGGGACCTATGGCTACACCTTC
TRBV7-2	14	TRBD1	TRBJ1-5	-	CASSSGQGNQPQHF	TGTGCCAGCAGCTCGGGACAGGGCAATCAGCCCCAGCATTTT
TRBV11-1	16	-	TRBJ1-1	few	CASSPTKQGRDTEAFF	TGTGCCAGCAGCCCTACGAAACAGGGTCGGGACACTGAAGCTTTCTTT
TRBV3-1/TRBV3-2	16	-	TRBJ1-2	-	CASSQELGGPTSGYTF	TGTGCCAGCAGCCAAGAATTGGGGGGCCCTACCTCGGGCTACACCTTC
TRBV19	13	-	TRBJ1-3	-	CASSRGFGNTIYF	TGTGCCAGTAGTCGGGGGTTTGGAAACACCATATATTTT
TRBV5-5	15	-	TRBJ1-1	-	CASSLATGLNTEAFF	TGTGCCAGCAGCTTGGCCACAGGCCTGAACACTGAAGCTTTCTTT
TRBV28	17	-	TRBJ1-5	-	CASSFQSDRPSHQPQHF	TGTGCCAGCAGTTTCCAATCGGACCGACCGTCCCATCAGCCCCAGCATTTT
TRBV7-9	18	TRBD1	TRBJ1-4	-	CASSPGRGQGAELEKLFF	TGTGCCAGCAGCCCCGGTAGAGGACAGGGGGCAGAGTTGGAAAAACTGTTTTTT
TRBV6-5	15	TRBD2	TRBJ2-5	few	CASSYGLAGQETQYF	TGTGCCAGCAGTTACGGACTAGCGGGCCAAGAGACCCAGTACTTC
TRBV19	13	-	TRBJ1-2	-	CASSNPGYYGYTF	TGTGCCAGTAGTAATCCAGGATATTATGGCTACACCTTC
TRBV5-6	14	-	TRBJ1-4	-	CASSLGRTLEKLFF	TGTGCCAGCAGCTTGGGTCGGACGTTGGAAAAACTGTTTTTT
TRBV9	15	TRBD1	TRBJ2-2	once	CASSVGQGGTGELFF	TGTGCCAGCAGCGTAGGACAGGGTGGCACCGGGGAGCTGTTTTTT
TRBV19	13	TRBD1	TRBJ1-6	-	CASKDRGNSPLHF	TGTGCCAGTAAAGACAGGGGAAATTCACCCCTCCACTTT
TRBV28	16	TRBD2	TRBJ2-5	-	CASSLGTSGYQETQYF	TGTGCCAGCAGTTTAGGGACTAGCGGGTACCAAGAGACCCAGTACTTC
TRBV6-5	15	TRBD2	TRBJ2-7	-	CASTVFGSGAWEQYF	TGTGCCAGCACCGTTTTCGGGAGCGGGGCGTGGGAGCAGTACTTC
TRBV21-1	17	-	TRBJ2-1	-	CASSKGLGGSSYNEQFF	TGTGCCAGCAGCAAAGGCCTCGGGGGGAGCTCCTACAATGAGCAGTTCTTC
TRBV29-1	13	-	TRBJ1-2	-	CSVAGGLDYGYTF	TGCAGCGTTGCGGGGGGGCTGGACTATGGCTACACCTTC
TRBV19	15	TRBD1	TRBJ1-1	-	CASSGQGFMNTEAFF	TGTGCCAGTAGCGGACAGGGCTTCATGAACACTGAAGCTTTCTTT
TRBV30	15	TRBD2	TRBJ2-1	-	CAWSVGTSGVDEQFF	TGTGCCTGGAGTGTAGGGACTAGCGGGGTGGATGAGCAGTTCTTC
TRBV6-5	14	-	TRBJ1-2	-	CASSRVGGNYGYTF	TGTGCCAGCAGCCGCGTTGGAGGGAACTATGGCTACACCTTC
TRBV28	13	-	TRBJ2-7	once	CASSLVEGNEQYF	TGTGCCAGCAGTTTAGTTGAGGGGAACGAGCAGTACTTC
TRBV25-1	15	-	TRBJ1-6	-	CASSDPGRRGSPLHF	TGTGCCAGCAGTGATCCGGGACGGAGGGGTTCACCCCTCCACTTT
TRBV28	16	-	TRBJ1-5	-	CASSPGHFAGNQPQHF	TGTGCCAGCAGTCCCGGACATTTCGCCGGAAATCAGCCCCAGCATTTT
TRBV5-1	14	-	TRBJ1-4	-	CASSPQGTNEKLFF	TGCGCCAGCAGCCCCCAGGGAACTAATGAAAAACTGTTTTTT
TRBV19	14	TRBD2	TRBJ2-1	once	CASSIGGRGNEQFF	TGTGCCAGTAGTATAGGCGGGAGAGGGAATGAGCAGTTCTTC
TRBV11-2	13	-	TRBJ1-2	-	CASSSGSNYGYTF	TGTGCCAGCAGCTCCGGAAGTAACTATGGCTACACCTTC
TRBV28	13	TRBD1	TRBJ1-6	-	CASLTGGGSPLHF	TGTGCCAGCCTGACAGGGGGCGGCTCACCCCTCCACTTT
TRBV28	15	-	TRBJ1-2	-	CASSSHQSLNYGYTF	TGTGCCAGCAGTTCCCACCAAAGCCTTAACTATGGCTACACCTTC